The 17 T cell receptor beta chains reported below all come from one sample, sequenced in a study of technical replicates of blood from several donors. The protocol was immunoSEQ multiplex PCR, while the TCRdb copy is restricted to in-frame clones and leaves out a portion. The data hold about 79,000 clones, with 91% observed a single time. The sequenced sample consisted of T cells isolated from PBMCs. The receptors were gathered from a human donor in good health. Some clones in this sample may be carry-over from other donors' samples.

This clone was seen a single time. The chain combines TRBV18 with TRBJ2-7; D unclear. The V gene lost 0 bases and the J gene lost 2 bases, with 8 bases spanning the gap. Per germline, CDR1 KGHSH and CDR2 LQKENI. This CDR3 spans 14 amino acids. This chain's CDR3 is CASSPPAGAYEQYF. The CDR3 bases are TGTGCCAGCTCACCACCGGCCGGAGCCTACGAGCAGTACTTC.

This clone was seen just once. The chain joins TRBV19 to TRBJ2-5; TRBD2 agrees at 7 bases. The ends lost 5 bases at V and 4 bases at J; junction bases unmatched: 10. The CDR3 contains 15 residues. Germline CDR1 and CDR2: LNHDA and SQIVND (reference sequence). The CDR3 DNA reads as TGTGCCAGTAGTGTCGGGACTACCCCCCGAGAGACCCAGTACTTC. Its protein product is CASSVGTTPRETQYF. Drawing the rest from reference TRBV19 and TRBJ2-5, the complete variable domain is DGGITQSPKYLFRKEGQNVTLSCEQNLNHDAMYWYRQDPGQGLRLIYYSQIVNDFQKGDIAEGYSVSREKKESFPLTVTSAQKNPTAFYLCASSVGTTPRETQYFGPGTRLLVL.

With regard to this clone: The sample holds other DNA sequences that translate to the same CDR3. The chain links TRBV10-3 to TRBJ2-5; no clear D gene. V was clipped by 3 bases and J by 5 bases, with 10 bases between them. This CDR3 is 13 amino acids long. The V gene's germline CDR1 is ENHRY and CDR2 SYGVKD. CDR3 loop: CAISEARGETQYF. The CDR3 coding sequence is TGTGCCATCAGTGAAGCTAGAGGTGAGACCCAGTACTTC.

The chain couples TRBV30 to TRBJ1-1; unclear D gene. This CDR3 comprises 14 residues. Germline-derived CDR1 and CDR2 are GTSNPN and SVGIG (reference sequence). V dropped 3 bases and J dropped 0 bases, with 11 bases sitting between them. The CDR3 reads CAWRAGLMNTEAFF. The CDR3 DNA follows: TGTGCCTGGAGAGCGGGATTGATGAACACTGAAGCTTTCTTT.

The genes are TRBV19 and TRBJ2-1; TRBD2 matches at 8 bases. This CDR3 has 15 amino acids. Germline loops: CDR1 LNHDA, CDR2 SQIVND (reference sequence). V trimming: 4 bases; J trimming: 1 base; junction bases outside the gene matches: 3. CDR3 nucleotide sequence: TGTGCCAGTAGTACCGCGGGAGGATCCTACAATGAGCAGTTCTTC. Protein product: CASSTAGGSYNEQFF.

The chain is built from TRBV7-9 and TRBJ1-4; D not resolved. The CDR3 length is 14 residues. Trimming took 2 bases from V and 3 from J, leaving 7 bases between them. Germline assignment: CDR1 SEHNR and CDR2 FQNEAQ (reference sequence). The CDR3 loop is CASSLRLSNEKLFF. CDR3 nucleotide sequence: TGTGCCAGCAGCTTACGACTGTCTAATGAAAAACTGTTTTTT.

This clone was observed a single time. The CDR3 sequence is CASSFGVDTQYF. CDR3 nucleotides: TGTGCCAGCAGCTTCGGGGTAGATACGCAGTATTTT. This sequence joins TRBV7-9 and TRBJ2-3; possibly TRBD2 for D (5 bases). Germline assignment: CDR1 SEHNR and CDR2 FQNEAQ (reference sequence). V lost 3 bases and J lost 5, with 6 bases in between. CDR3 length equals 12 residues.

This chain links TRBV19 with TRBJ2-3, with TRBD1 identical over 9 bases. Germline assignment: CDR1 LNHDA and CDR2 SQIVND (reference sequence). The V and J ends lost 3 bases and 5 bases, in that order; junction bases with no gene match: 9. The CDR3 has 16 residues. This CDR3 reads CASSIPGTGSGDTQYF. The CDR3 DNA sequence: TGTGCCAGTAGTATCCCAGGGACAGGGTCGGGAGATACGCAGTATTTT.

The chain joins TRBV27 to TRBJ2-3, with 8 bases matching TRBD1. Unmatched junction bases numbered 4, after V lost 3 bases and J lost 2 bases. Germline values: CDR1 MNHEY, CDR2 SMNVEV (reference sequence). CDR3 length: 15 residues. The CDR3 DNA follows: TGTGCCAGCAGTTTGGGACAGGTAGTCACAGATACGCAGTATTTT. It specifies CASSLGQVVTDTQYF.

The chain combines TRBV4-3 with TRBJ2-3; 7 nucleotides line up with TRBD1. J was trimmed by 4 bases and V by 0 bases; bases with no gene match: 1. The germline V gene encodes CDR1 LGHNA and CDR2 YSLEER. This CDR3 contains 14 residues. The CDR3 DNA is TGCGCCAGCAGCCAAGATGGACAGGCAGATACGCAGTATTTT. Translating gives CASSQDGQADTQYF.

The chain couples TRBV9 to TRBJ2-5; TRBD2 agrees at 11 bases. CDR3 size: 19 residues. Germline trimming cut 0 bases from V and 2 bases from J; bases unmatched to any gene: 12. Germline V CDR1 and CDR2: SGDLS, YYNGEE. The CDR3 coding sequence is TGTGCCAGCAGCGTAGACCTAGCGGGAGGAGTAGGGCCGCAAGAGACCCAGTACTTC. Residues: CASSVDLAGGVGPQETQYF.

This clone is medium-sized by share. CDR3 sequence: CASSLGVGQGGNEQYF. CDR3 nucleotides: TGTGCCAGCAGCTTAGGTGTAGGCCAGGGAGGGAACGAGCAGTACTTC. The chain recombines TRBV7-9 with TRBJ2-7; TRBD2 agrees at 7 bases. V lost 1 base and J lost 5; bases outside the gene matches: 11. The length of the CDR3 is 16 residues. The germline CDR1 and CDR2 sequences are SEHNR and FQNEAQ (reference sequence).

The CDR3 spells CASSYSWTSNEQFF. The CDR3 region has the DNA TGTGCCAGCAGTTACTCGTGGACTTCAAATGAGCAGTTCTTC. The V call is TRBV6-5, the J call TRBJ2-1, with a tentative D call TRBD2 (5 bases). Germline V CDR1 and CDR2: MNHEY, SVGAGI. The CDR3 runs 14 residues. V lost 0 bases to trimming and J lost 7 bases, with 10 bases between them.

The chain combines TRBV19 with TRBJ1-3; D not certain. The CDR3 sequence is 15 residues long. Germline V gene data show CDR1 as LNHDA and CDR2 as SQIVND (reference sequence). V lost 0 bases and J 3 bases, leaving 9 bases between the germline ends. The CDR3 spells CASSIDPRGGNTIYF. DNA of the CDR3: TGTGCCAGTAGTATAGATCCCCGCGGTGGAAACACCATATATTTT.

The chain uses TRBV28 and TRBJ1-2; D gene ambiguous. The CDR3 length is 13 residues. The germline V gene encodes CDR1 MDHEN and CDR2 SYDVKM. V dropped 5 bases and J dropped 5 bases, with 12 bases sitting between them. DNA of the CDR3: TGTGCCAGCAGTCCCCCGGCGGTGTATGGCTACACCTTC. Encoded protein: CASSPPAVYGYTF.

The genes are TRBV5-1 and TRBJ1-1; 7 nucleotides match TRBD1. Germline V lookup: CDR1 SGHRS, CDR2 YFSETQ. J lost 0 bases, V lost 6 bases, and 2 bases had no gene match. The CDR3 has 13 amino acids. The CDR3 region is CASTGQLNTEAFF. The DNA for the CDR3 is TGCGCCAGCACGGGACAGTTGAACACTGAAGCTTTCTTT.

The V call is TRBV5-1, the J call TRBJ1-2; 7 bases match TRBD1. J gave up 0 bases and V 3 bases, and 17 bases lay outside the gene matches. The CDR3 spans 19 residues. From germline, CDR1 is SGHRS and CDR2 YFSETQ. The DNA for the CDR3 is TGCGCCAGCAGCTCGAGAATCGGACAGGAAGCAAATCCTAACTATGGCTACACCTTC. Amino acid sequence: CASSSRIGQEANPNYGYTF.